Presented here are 9 T cell receptor beta chains from one specimen sequenced in a study of T cells in Graves' hyperthyroidism and ophthalmopathy. TCR beta CDR3 regions were amplified from RNA transcripts. The TCR CDR3 first-round RT-PCR relied on the HTBI primer set. One entry per CDR3 protein results from TCRdb running MiXCR on the multiplex PCR reads. This table holds hundreds of thousands of distinct CDR3 sequences, about 15% found once. The sample comprised blood. Every receptor here comes from a man aged 18-30 years with Graves' ophthalmopathy.

The chain uses TRBV12-3 or TRBV12-4 and TRBJ2-7; perhaps D is TRBD1 or TRBD2 (5 bases each). The ends were cut back, 5 bases at V and 9 bases at J, with 11 bases in the middle. The CDR3 has 11 residues. The CDR3 reads CASSLGGGQYF. For the CDR3, the DNA is TGTGCCAGCAGTCTCGGTGGGGGGCAGTACTTC.

This chain uses TRBV29-1 with TRBJ1-1; 8 bases line up with TRBD1. This CDR3 comprises 13 residues. J lost 3 bases, V lost 7 bases, and 7 bases had no gene match. CDR1 is SQVTM, CDR2 ANQGSEA, per germline. In DNA form, the CDR3 reads TGCAGCGCTTCAGGGGGCTGGGACACTGAAGCTTTCTTT. Protein: CSASGGWDTEAFF.

This chain connects TRBV19 to TRBJ2-7, with TRBD1 matching 7 bases. Looked up from germline, CDR1 is LNHDA and CDR2 is SQIVND (reference sequence). The J segment lost 3 bases and the V segment lost 4 bases, leaving 9 bases of the junction unmatched. This CDR3 is built from 15 residues. The CDR3, as DNA: TGTGCCAGTAGTACAACCCGGGACAGCTACTACGAGCAGTACTTC. Protein: CASSTTRDSYYEQYF. The whole variable domain, filled in from reference TRBV19 and TRBJ2-7, reads DGGITQSPKYLFRKEGQNVTLSCEQNLNHDAMYWYRQDPGQGLRLIYYSQIVNDFQKGDIAEGYSVSREKKESFPLTVTSAQKNPTAFYLCASSTTRDSYYEQYFGPGTRLTVT.

This clonotype has a count of ten or more. J is TRBJ2-1 and V is TRBV27; no clear D gene. Germline lookup yields CDR1 MNHEY and CDR2 SMNVEV (reference sequence). The CDR3 has 15 amino acids. Deletions cut 3 bases from V and 0 bases from J, with 9 bases between. CDR3 in amino acids: CASSFTWDSYNEQFF. CDR3 in DNA: TGTGCCAGCAGTTTCACCTGGGACTCCTACAATGAGCAGTTCTTC.

This clonotype has a handful of counts. The chain couples TRBV10-3 to TRBJ2-2; D ambiguous. This CDR3 is built from 16 residues. The germline V gene has CDR1 ENHRY and CDR2 SYGVKD. V lost 2 bases and J 0 bases, leaving 10 bases between the germline ends. Here the CDR3 reads CAISEEQAPNTGELFF. CDR3 DNA sequence: TGTGCCATCAGTGAGGAGCAAGCGCCGAACACCGGGGAGCTGTTTTTT.

The chain uses TRBV30 and TRBJ1-5, with D possibly being TRBD1 (5 bases). Trimming took 0 bases from V and 1 from J, leaving 13 bases between them. The CDR3 is 16 amino acids. Germline V CDR1 and CDR2: GTSNPN, SVGIG (reference sequence). The CDR3 bases are TGTGCCTGGAGTGTACGGTGGGGCTTAAGCAATCAGCCCCAGCATTTT. This translates into CAWSVRWGLSNQPQHF.

As for this clonotype: This may be a read error, as it is one base from a much larger clone. The chain uses TRBV11-2 and TRBJ1-2; possible D gene TRBD1, 5 bases. V gave up 9 bases and J gave up 4 bases, with 18 bases separating them. Per germline, CDR1 SGHAT and CDR2 FQNNGV. There are 14 residues in the CDR3. The CDR3 coding sequence is TGTGCCAGTAGTCCAGGAAAGGGGAGCTATGGCTACACCTTC. Its protein is CASSPGKGSYGYTF. The full variable domain, rest sourced from reference TRBV11-2 and TRBJ1-2, is EAGVAQSPRYKIIEKRQSVAFWCNPISGHATLYWYQQILGQGPKLLIQFQNNGVVDDSQLPKDRFSAERLKGVDSTLKIQPAKLEDSAVYLCASSPGKGSYGYTFGSGTRLTVV.

This clonotype was counted at least ten times. This chain uses TRBV20-1 with TRBJ2-1; D is perhaps TRBD2 (5 bases). This CDR3 has 16 amino acids. Looked up from germline, CDR1 is DFQATT and CDR2 is SNEGSKA (reference sequence). The germline V and J ends were trimmed by 2 bases and 6 bases, with 20 bases remaining between them. CDR3 region: CSARSVGLAQTNEQFF. CDR3 coding DNA: TGCAGTGCTAGAAGTGTAGGGCTAGCCCAAACCAATGAGCAGTTCTTC.

The chain combines TRBV4-1 with TRBJ1-2; D not certain. Trimming shortened V by 0 bases and J by 6 bases, and 14 bases separated the two germline ends. Per germline, CDR1 MGHRA and CDR2 YSYEKL. This CDR3 spans 15 amino acids. The CDR3 loop reads CASSQEHTSENGYTF. In nucleotides, the CDR3 is TGCGCCAGCAGCCAAGAACACACCTCGGAAAATGGCTACACCTTC.